What follows describes a single T cell receptor (beta chain). As yet, its antigen is unknown. Given a much more abundant clone one base away, this may be a read error. This is likely a read error, given that the CDR3 carries no conserved phenylalanine or tryptophan at its end. TCRdb reanalysed the 5' RACE reads using MiXCR and keeps one entry per CDR3 protein. The sample consists of about 54,000 distinct CDR3 sequences, more than 15% of them appearing once. Points from the study as a whole: Tumor Treg TCRs overlapped most with tumor naive CD4+ cells. Whole repertoires were not studied in the larger cohort, only one V-J beta rearrangement.

The ends were cut back, 4 bases at V and 7 bases at J, with 16 bases in the middle. The CDR3 loop spans 14 amino acids. CDR1 is MNHEY and CDR2 is SVGAGI in the germline V gene. Naive CD4+ T cells were purified with Tregs depleted by CD25. The genes are TRBV6-5 and TRBJ1-2, with D tentatively TRBD1 (5 bases). This receptor was obtained from a female donor with breast cancer. What was sequenced was naive CD4+ T cells sorted from blood. The subset: naive CD4+ T cells, CD4+CD45RA+CD25-. CDR3 bases: TGTGCCAGCAGTTCCAACGGGGGGGTACGTGGCTACACCTCC. This gives the protein CASSSNGGVRGYTS.